This T cell receptor (beta chain) was obtained from a study of T cells in narcolepsy (dated by TCRdb to the late 2010s). Regarding the study in general: Healthy control donors were enrolled in the study alongside patients who had narcolepsy type 1 or type 2 (NT1, NT2). The study used TCR Vbeta sequencing to track clonotypes in blood and CSF while looking for autoreactive T cells in narcolepsy patients that target self-antigens of hypocretin neurons (hypocretin, TRIB2).

Broad study findings and their caveats: According to the report, autoreactive clonotypes were detected serially in the blood of the same patients and of different patients, but not in healthy controls. Numbers of sequenced blood memory CD4+ clonotypes were comparable, with averages of some 40,000 in patients and 33,354 in controls. Plots that compared CSF and blood CD4+ T cell clonotypes from the same patient highlighted HCRT-specific and TRIB2-specific autoreactive clonotypes. No sequences matching autoreactive T cell clones were present in some of the blood memory CD4+ repertoires from patients and controls.

The germline V and J ends show losses of 7 bases and 8 bases respectively, and no gene match explains 14 bases of the junction. From the cysteine up to the phenylalanine, the CDR3 has a length of 16 residues. Just the 48-base CDR3 DNA is kept, in frame starting at base 1. CDR1 and CDR2 are drawn from the germline V gene (reference sequence): MNHEY, SMNVEV. For TCR Vbeta sequencing, memory CD4+ T cells were sorted ex vivo from the peripheral blood of both healthy controls and narcolepsy patients. As to this clone: Its antigen is still unknown. No much larger clonotype is one base removed from it; base qualities were not supplied.

Library preparation used the immunoSEQ multiplex PCR assay. Drawn from immuneACCESS, this table holds only the in-frame rearrangements with V and J called that TCRdb kept. Clones are partly lost; checked studies trace under half to an unresolved V gene and leave the rest unexplained. In all, the sample holds about 32,000 clones, and 60% to 85% of those were seen once. Of the sample, under 5% falls within the top ten clones. The material sequenced was memory (CD45RA-) CD4+ T cells from blood. According to the study, the label for this sample's cell subset or site signals: memory T cells sorted ex vivo from peripheral blood. The sequence came from a human donor in good health. This chain is built from TRBV27 and TRBJ1-4, with 9 bases in between that match TRBD1. CDR3 region: CASTPIGTGPGEKLFF. The DNA is TGTGCCAGCACCCCGATCGGGACAGGGCCTGGAGAAAAACTGTTTTTT.